This section outlines one T cell receptor beta chain sequence together with its context. The data belong to a study of Graves' ophthalmopathy and Graves' hyperthyroidism. At the level of the study: Peripheral blood collection took place at initial diagnosis, before any treatment.

CDR3 length: 13 amino acids. Germline CDR1 and CDR2: GTSNPN and SVGIG (reference sequence). With 5 bases removed from V and 3 bases from J, the gap between germline ends came to 13 bases. Ophthalmopathy donors were characterized by moderate-to-severe activity, CAS of at least 3, NOSPECS of at least 4, and duration under 3 months. RNA transcripts provided the template for amplifying TCR beta CDR3 regions. First-round RT-PCR employed HTBI primers, with a second-round multiplex PCR after it. One entry per CDR3 protein, called by TCRdb with MiXCR from the multiplex PCR reads. The sample lists about 230,000 distinct CDR3 sequences, around 42% seen once, with roughly 50% in the top ten.

This chain joins TRBV30 and TRBJ1-1; D unclear. This clonotype originated in an adult man with Graves' ophthalmopathy. Sequencing was carried out using peripheral blood. The CDR3 sequence is CAWDGIGDTEAFF. The CDR3 bases are TGTGCCTGGGATGGGATTGGGGACACTGAAGCTTTCTTT. The entire variable domain, with the rest obtained from reference TRBV30 and TRBJ1-1, is as follows: SQTIHQWPATLVQPVGSPLSLECTVEGTSNPNLYWYRQAAGRGLQLLFYSVGIGQISSEVPQNLSASRPQDRQFILSSKKLLLSDSGFYLCAWDGIGDTEAFFGQGTRLTVV.